This T cell receptor (beta chain) was recovered during a study of blood T cell repertoires in COVID-19. Overall study context: PBMCs, B-cell-depleted T cells, or T cells provided the cDNA or gDNA that made up the material.

Exposed volunteers were people who met a COVID-19 case within 2 weeks before study entry. The CDR3 is 17 amino acids. The V gene's germline CDR1 is SGHVS and CDR2 FQNEAQ. The trim removed 5 bases at V and 3 bases at J, leaving 13 bases unmatched. In the original analysis: How many nucleated cells were present was estimated from reference gene primer amplification. TCRdb keeps only in-frame clones here, not all; method: immunoSEQ multiplex PCR. V, J and clone size reflect that table, while D and trimming were determined from the DNA. This table holds approximately 190,000 clones, about 83% found once. Sequences were obtained from PBMCs or T cells enriched from blood (not recorded which). The rearrangement uses TRBV7-8 and TRBJ1-1, with 9 bases aligning to TRBD1. The receptor was derived from a woman aged 30 to 39 who had been exposed to COVID-19. In DNA form, the CDR3 reads TGTGCCAGCAGCGGACGGTACAGGGGGCCAGAAGACACTGAAGCTTTCTTT. This translates into CASSGRYRGPEDTEAFF.